This T cell receptor (beta chain) was captured in a study of T-cell memory formation after mild COVID-19. Study-level background: Across donors, TCR clusters were largely donor specific.

Regarding the study as a whole: Clones contracting across day 15 to 85 had a balanced CD4/CD8 profile; later expanding clones leaned CD4+. Some SARS-CoV-2-responding clones were already detected in memory before infection.

TCRdb re-called the 5' RACE reads through MiXCR, storing one row per CDR3 protein. The data contain 270,000 or so distinct CDR3 sequences, 15% to 20% of them singletons. J gave up 7 bases and V 8 bases, and 17 bases lay outside the gene matches. Per germline, CDR1 LNHDA and CDR2 SQIVND (reference sequence). CDR3 length: 16 residues. This clonotype was recorded once. No antigen is known for it. The sequencing input was PBMCs or a T cell subset sorted from them (not recorded which). The source is a man aged 18 to 30 who had mild COVID-19 (a few samples of this study predate the infection). Cell type and time point are not known. This rearrangement joins TRBV19 to TRBJ2-1; 7 positions agree with TRBD2. The CDR3 sequence: CASAELGGGLWNEQFF. The CDR3 coding sequence is TGTGCCAGTGCCGAGTTGGGCGGGGGTCTCTGGAATGAGCAGTTCTTC. Full variable domain (outside the CDR3, taken from reference TRBV19 and TRBJ2-1): DGGITQSPKYLFRKEGQNVTLSCEQNLNHDAMYWYRQDPGQGLRLIYYSQIVNDFQKGDIAEGYSVSREKKESFPLTVTSAQKNPTAFYLCASAELGGGLWNEQFFGPGTRLTVL.